This TCR beta chain was identified during a study of Ad26.COV2.S vaccination and SARS-CoV-2 variants. Across the whole study: Ad26.COV2.S arm of COV1001 included the donor. Participants got Ad26.COV2.S intramuscularly, once or twice 56 days apart.

Notes on this clone: Its antigen is as yet unknown.

Per the germline V gene, CDR1 is SQVTM and CDR2 is ANQGSEA. This CDR3 is 11 amino acids long. Trimming removed 7 bases from V and 4 bases from J, with 8 bases in between. The treatment is: 19 received Ad26.COV2.S at low or high dose, single or two shots; about 5 received placebo; per-sample allocation not given. Sampling was performed 63 days after the first vaccine or placebo injection. TCRdb's table, derived via immunoSEQ multiplex PCR, lists solely in-frame clones and lacks some. This table holds about 480,000 clones, 70% to 90% found once. General study findings and limits: Possible underestimation of total T cell responses by the TCR breadth and depth analyses was noted.

This TCR was sampled from a person aged 18 to 59 who received the Ad26.COV2.S COVID-19 vaccine or a placebo. The rearrangement links TRBV29-1 to TRBJ2-1, with no clear D. The sample here was peripheral blood, taken in a trial of Ad26.COV2.S vaccine versus placebo. The CDR3 loop is CSGAQYNEQFF. The DNA of the CDR3 is TGCAGCGGGGCGCAGTACAATGAGCAGTTCTTC.